This is a list of T cell receptor beta chains from one sample in a study of spatial heterogeneity in lung cancer. Each CDR3 protein is one row after TCRdb ran MiXCR on the 5' RACE reads. The sample lists about 2,100 distinct CDR3 sequences; roughly a sixth were seen once. This specimen consisted of lung tumor tissue, obtained at surgery. The receptors here all came from a male donor with early-stage non-small cell lung cancer. Each CDR3 is given with its conserved first and last residue. The D gene is left open where the match is weak. Clone size is shown for a subset of rows, as once, few, many or a class of expanded clone.

TGTGCCAGCAGCCATGGCAATTCACCCCTCCACTTT,CASSHGNSPLHF,TRBJ1-6,NA,NA,TRBV3-1
TGTGCCAGCAGCGTAGCCCCAATAGCGGGATCCTACAATGAGCAGTTCTTC,CASSVAPIAGSYNEQFF,TRBJ2-1,TRBD2,medium-sized,TRBV9
TGTGCCAGCAGCCCGCGGACAGGGAGGTCCTATAATTCACCCCTCCACTTT,CASSPRTGRSYNSPLHF,TRBJ1-6,TRBD1,large,TRBV7-8
TGCAGTGCTAGAGGGGGCAGCCCCATTCAGTACTTC,CSARGGSPIQYF,TRBJ2-4,NA,large,TRBV20-1
TGCGCCAGCAGAGGACAGACCAACTATGGCTACACCTTC,CASRGQTNYGYTF,TRBJ1-2,NA,medium-sized,TRBV5-1
TGTGCCAGCTCACCACAAGCAGACAACACTGAAGCTTTCTTT,CASSPQADNTEAFF,TRBJ1-1,NA,NA,TRBV18
TGTGCCAGCAGCTTAGATTCGGGTTCGTTTAATGAGCAGTTCTTC,CASSLDSGSFNEQFF,TRBJ2-1,NA,many,TRBV7-2
TGTGCCAGTGCACCTCCGTGCTCCTACGAGCAGTACTTC,CASAPPCSYEQYF,TRBJ2-7,NA,large,TRBV7-6
TGTGCCAGCAGCTCCCCTACTGGCTACGAGCAGTACTTC,CASSSPTGYEQYF,TRBJ2-7,NA,medium-sized,TRBV7-2
TGTGCCAGCAGCACTACGAACACCGGGGAGCTGTTTTTT,CASSTTNTGELFF,TRBJ2-2,NA,medium-sized,TRBV7-2
TGTGCCAGCAGTTACAGGACTAGCGGACTCAATGAGCAGTTCTTC,CASSYRTSGLNEQFF,TRBJ2-1,TRBD2,few,TRBV6-2/TRBV6-3
TGTGCCAGCAGCGTTTCCGGGACCGCTGAAGAGACCCAGTACTTC,CASSVSGTAEETQYF,TRBJ2-5,NA,many,TRBV9
TGTGCCAGCAAACAAGCGGGAGCTTACTACGAGCAGTACTTC,CASKQAGAYYEQYF,TRBJ2-7,TRBD2,medium-sized,TRBV6-2/TRBV6-3
TGCGCCAGCAGCCAAGAAAGTCCGCCCACCTCTGGGGCCAACGTCCTGACTTTC,CASSQESPPTSGANVLTF,TRBJ2-6,NA,few,TRBV4-3
TGTGCCAGCAGTTCCTCGACAGGGTGGTCTTTTGGCTACACCTTC,CASSSSTGWSFGYTF,TRBJ1-2,TRBD1,medium-sized,TRBV27
TGCGCCAGCAGCAGGGACGGACCCGAGCAGTACTTC,CASSRDGPEQYF,TRBJ2-7,NA,few,TRBV5-1
TGTGCCAGTACCCGGACAGGGAGTCAAGAGACCCAGTACTTC,CASTRTGSQETQYF,TRBJ2-5,TRBD1,NA,TRBV6-2/TRBV6-3
TGTGCCTGGAGTGCCTTGCGGGAGGTTGACGGTACGCAGTATTTT,CAWSALREVDGTQYF,TRBJ2-3,TRBD2,medium-sized,TRBV30
TGTGCCAGCAGTTCCGACCGATACTCTGGAAACACCATATATTTT,CASSSDRYSGNTIYF,TRBJ1-3,NA,few,TRBV6-6
TGTGCCAGCAGCGCAGGGGAGGGCACCTACAATGAGCAGTTCTTC,CASSAGEGTYNEQFF,TRBJ2-1,NA,medium-sized,TRBV9
TGCAGTGCTAGACCCACTCGGGACACCATATATTTT,CSARPTRDTIYF,TRBJ1-3,NA,large,TRBV20-1
TGTGCCAGTAGTATGATAAGGACCGGGGAGCTGTTTTTT,CASSMIRTGELFF,TRBJ2-2,NA,many,TRBV19
TGCGCCAGCAGTGAGCTGGGATACTATGGCTACACCTTC,CASSELGYYGYTF,TRBJ1-2,NA,few,TRBV10-2
TGTGCCAGCAGCACCCGGTACTCCTACGAGCAGTACTTC,CASSTRYSYEQYF,TRBJ2-7,NA,medium-sized,TRBV6-2/TRBV6-3
TGTGCCAGCAGCTTAGAAGTCGGGGGACCCTCCACAGATACGCAGTATTTT,CASSLEVGGPSTDTQYF,TRBJ2-3,NA,medium-sized,TRBV11-2
TGTGCCAGCAGCTTAGTGTGGGGCAGCCAAGAGACCCAGTACTTC,CASSLVWGSQETQYF,TRBJ2-5,NA,medium-sized,TRBV7-8
TGTGCCAGCTGGGGGGGGACAGGGTATTCGGTAGCGGATGAAAAACTGTTTTTT,CASWGGTGYSVADEKLFF,TRBJ1-4,TRBD1,medium-sized,TRBV7-9
TGTGCCAGCAGCCCCCTAGGCGGGGGGGCGCGAGGGGCCAACGTCCTGACTTTC,CASSPLGGGARGANVLTF,TRBJ2-6,TRBD2,medium-sized,TRBV11-2
TGTGCCAGCAGTCTCCGAAGCGGGAGCTATCTCACAGATACGCAGTATTTT,CASSLRSGSYLTDTQYF,TRBJ2-3,TRBD2,few,TRBV6-1
TGTGCCAGTGGACCTGGGGCAACTAATGAAAAACTGTTTTTT,CASGPGATNEKLFF,TRBJ1-4,NA,large,TRBV19
TGCGCCAGCAGCCAAGATCCTCGAGAGACCCAGTACTTC,CASSQDPRETQYF,TRBJ2-5,NA,NA,TRBV4-1
TGTGCCAGCAGCTTAGTGGGTCCGACCGGGGAGCTGTTTTTT,CASSLVGPTGELFF,TRBJ2-2,NA,medium-sized,TRBV28
TGTGCCAGCACCCAGGGGGGACAGGGAGCGTCTAGGAAGCGCTACACCTTC,CASTQGGQGASRKRYTF,TRBJ1-2,TRBD1,NA,TRBV27
TGTGCCAGCAGCCTCCGGACGGTAAACAATGAGCAGTTCTTC,CASSLRTVNNEQFF,TRBJ2-1,NA,NA,TRBV7-2
TGTGCCAGCAGTTTGGGCGGGTTCGGGACTAGCGGGATCTATGAGCAGTTCTTC,CASSLGGFGTSGIYEQFF,TRBJ2-1,TRBD2,medium-sized,TRBV28
TGTGCCAGCAGTACGTCTTACTCCGGGGAGCTGTTTTTT,CASSTSYSGELFF,TRBJ2-2,NA,medium-sized,TRBV6-5
TGTGCCACCGGGGACTACTACGAGCAGTACTTC,CATGDYYEQYF,TRBJ2-7,TRBD2,NA,TRBV28
TGCGCCAGCAGCTCCGGCAAGAAGGGCTCTGGGGCCAACGTCCTGACTTTC,CASSSGKKGSGANVLTF,TRBJ2-6,NA,large,TRBV5-1
TGTGCCACAGGAACCTCTGGGGATCGTTTTAATGAGCAGTTCTTC,CATGTSGDRFNEQFF,TRBJ2-1,NA,large,TRBV24-1
TGTGCCAGCAGTCAATCCGCAGGCTCCGAGCAGTACTTC,CASSQSAGSEQYF,TRBJ2-7,NA,many,TRBV6-2/TRBV6-3
TGTGCCAGCTCACCACCGGAGGAGACCCAGTACTTC,CASSPPEETQYF,TRBJ2-5,NA,medium-sized,TRBV18
TGTGCCAGCAGGGGAGGACTAGCTTCTGACGAGCAGTACTTC,CASRGGLASDEQYF,TRBJ2-7,TRBD2,NA,TRBV27
TGCAGTGCTTCGAGGGGGTTTGACAATGAGCAGTTCTTC,CSASRGFDNEQFF,TRBJ2-1,NA,NA,TRBV20-1
TGTGCCAGCTCACCGAACCCAGCTGCGAGCTCCTACAATGAGCAGTTCTTC,CASSPNPAASSYNEQFF,TRBJ2-1,NA,medium-sized,TRBV18
TGTGCCAGCAGGGGGGGACAAGAGACCCAGTACTTC,CASRGGQETQYF,TRBJ2-5,NA,medium-sized,TRBV27
TGTGCCAGCAGCTTAGCCGGGAACATTCAGTACTTC,CASSLAGNIQYF,TRBJ2-4,NA,NA,TRBV11-2
TGTGCCAGCAGCCAATGGCCACGGCCCCAGCATTTT,CASSQWPRPQHF,TRBJ1-5,NA,large,TRBV16
TGTGCCAGCAGTCGAGACGGGACCAGGGCAGATACGCAGTATTTT,CASSRDGTRADTQYF,TRBJ2-3,NA,large,TRBV6-2/TRBV6-3
TGTGCCAGCAGGAGCACAGGTCAGGGGGCTAATGAGCAGTTCTTC,CASRSTGQGANEQFF,TRBJ2-1,TRBD1,medium-sized,TRBV6-6
TGCAGTGCCCAGGGGGCTTGGAACACTGAAGCTTTCTTT,CSAQGAWNTEAFF,TRBJ1-1,TRBD1,medium-sized,TRBV20-1
TGTGCCAGCAGCTATATCGCAGGGTCAGAGACCCAGTACTTC,CASSYIAGSETQYF,TRBJ2-5,NA,medium-sized,TRBV7-2